This T cell receptor (beta chain) was sequenced during a study of T cells in localized non-small cell lung cancer. Profiling relied on immunoSEQ multiplex PCR, and the TCRdb table lists in-frame clones only, not all of them. Of tens of thousands of clones in the sample, more than 75% are singletons; the top ten hold 16%. The germline CDR1 and CDR2 sequences are SQVTM and ANQGSEA. The CDR3 totals 12 residues. The V end was cut by 4 bases, the J end by 7 bases, with 13 bases between. This specimen consisted of PBMCs, obtained before any cancer treatment. The TCR sequence derives from a female donor with stage II lung adenocarcinoma. V and J are TRBV29-1 and TRBJ1-1; a weak D match, TRBD1 (5 bases). The CDR3 coding sequence is TGCAGCGTTGGAGGGGCAGAGGGTGAAGCTTTCTTT. This translates into CSVGGAEGEAFF.